A single TCR beta chain is shown here with its context. In TCRdb, the PCR reads were re-called with MiXCR into one record per CDR3 protein. In the table there are around 5,200 distinct CDR3 sequences, 50% of which are singletons. This sample was included in a study of CD4 and CD8 cells across lung adenocarcinoma regions. The germline V gene has CDR1 MNHNS and CDR2 SASEGT. Trimming pared 2 bases from V and 8 bases from J, leaving 16 bases between. The CDR3 runs to 15 residues. Sequences were obtained from CD4+ T cells from the margin of a lung tumor. The TCR sequence derives from a male donor with lung adenocarcinoma. The CD4 and CD8 labels of this study may be unreliable. V gene TRBV6-1 combines with J gene TRBJ2-4, with D possibly TRBD2 on 6 matching bases. DNA of the CDR3: TGTGCCAGCAGTGAAATGGCTAGCGAGCGAGACATTCAGTACTTC. It yields the protein CASSEMASERDIQYF.